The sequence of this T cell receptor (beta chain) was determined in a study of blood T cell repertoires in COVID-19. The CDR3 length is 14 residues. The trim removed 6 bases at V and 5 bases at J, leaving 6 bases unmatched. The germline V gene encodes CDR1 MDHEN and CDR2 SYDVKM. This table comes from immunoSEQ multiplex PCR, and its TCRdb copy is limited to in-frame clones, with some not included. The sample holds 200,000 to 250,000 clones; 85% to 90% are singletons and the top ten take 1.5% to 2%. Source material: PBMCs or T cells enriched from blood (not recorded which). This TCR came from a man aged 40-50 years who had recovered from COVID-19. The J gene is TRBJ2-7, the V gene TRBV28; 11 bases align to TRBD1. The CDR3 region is CASSLGQGANEQYF. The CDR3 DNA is TGTGCCAGCAGCCTCGGACAGGGGGCCAACGAGCAGTACTTC.